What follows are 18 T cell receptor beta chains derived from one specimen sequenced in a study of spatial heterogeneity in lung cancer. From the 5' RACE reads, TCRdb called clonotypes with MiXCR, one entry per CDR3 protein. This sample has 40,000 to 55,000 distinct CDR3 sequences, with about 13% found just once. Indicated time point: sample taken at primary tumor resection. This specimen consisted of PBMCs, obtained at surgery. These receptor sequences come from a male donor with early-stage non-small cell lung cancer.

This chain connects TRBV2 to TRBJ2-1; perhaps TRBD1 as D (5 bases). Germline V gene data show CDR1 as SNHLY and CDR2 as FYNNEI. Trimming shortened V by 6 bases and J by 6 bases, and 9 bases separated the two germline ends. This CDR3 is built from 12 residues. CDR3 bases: TGTGCCAGCAGCCTAGGGGTCAATGAGCAGTTCTTC. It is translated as CASSLGVNEQFF. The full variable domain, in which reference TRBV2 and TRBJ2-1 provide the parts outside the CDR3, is EPEVTQTPSHQVTQMGQEVILRCVPISNHLYFYWYRQILGQKVEFLVSFYNNEISEKSEIFDDQFSVERPDGSNFTLKIRSTKLEDSAMYFCASSLGVNEQFFGPGTRLTVL.

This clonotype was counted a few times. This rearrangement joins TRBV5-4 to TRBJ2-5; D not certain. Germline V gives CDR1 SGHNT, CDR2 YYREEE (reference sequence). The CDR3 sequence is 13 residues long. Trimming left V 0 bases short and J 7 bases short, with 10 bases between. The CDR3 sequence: CASSLAFPGTQYF. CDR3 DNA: TGTGCCAGCAGCTTGGCCTTTCCCGGGACCCAGTACTTC. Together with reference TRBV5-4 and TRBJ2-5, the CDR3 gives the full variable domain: ETGVTQSPTHLIKTRGQQVTLRCSSQSGHNTVSWYQQALGQGPQFIFQYYREEENGRGNFPPRFSGLQFPNYSSELNVNALELDDSALYLCASSLAFPGTQYFGPGTRLLVL.

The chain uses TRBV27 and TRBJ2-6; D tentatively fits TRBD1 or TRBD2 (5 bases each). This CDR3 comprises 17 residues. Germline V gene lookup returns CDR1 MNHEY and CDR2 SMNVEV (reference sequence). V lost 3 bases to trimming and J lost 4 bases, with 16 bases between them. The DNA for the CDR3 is TGTGCCAGCAGTTTTGTGGGACCAAGTCTGGGGGCCAACGTCCTGACTTTC. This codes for CASSFVGPSLGANVLTF.

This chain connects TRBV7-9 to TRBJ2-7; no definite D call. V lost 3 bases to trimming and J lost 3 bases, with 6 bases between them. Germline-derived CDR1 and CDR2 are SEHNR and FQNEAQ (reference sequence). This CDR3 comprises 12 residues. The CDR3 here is CASSLTRYEQYF. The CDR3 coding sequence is TGTGCCAGCAGCTTGACGCGCTACGAGCAGTACTTC.

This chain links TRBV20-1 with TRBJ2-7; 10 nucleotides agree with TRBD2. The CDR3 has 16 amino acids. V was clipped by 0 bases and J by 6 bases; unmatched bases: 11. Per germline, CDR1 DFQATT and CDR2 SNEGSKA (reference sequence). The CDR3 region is CSARDLELAGVSEQYF. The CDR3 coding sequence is TGCAGTGCTAGAGATTTGGAGCTAGCGGGAGTATCCGAGCAGTACTTC.

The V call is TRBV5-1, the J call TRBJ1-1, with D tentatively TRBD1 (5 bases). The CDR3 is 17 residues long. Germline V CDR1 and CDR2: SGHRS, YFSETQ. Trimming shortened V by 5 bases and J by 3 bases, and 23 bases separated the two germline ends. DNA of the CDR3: TGCGCCAGCAGTCCAGCCTCAGGGTTTCCGCCTGACACTGAAGCTTTCTTT. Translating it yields CASSPASGFPPDTEAFF.

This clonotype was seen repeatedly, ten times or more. CDR3 loop: CASSLGQGDQPQHF. The CDR3 DNA follows: TGTGCCAGCAGCCTCGGACAGGGGGATCAGCCCCAGCATTTT. V gene TRBV11-2 combines with J gene TRBJ1-5, with 10 bases matching TRBD1. Germline V gene lookup returns CDR1 SGHAT and CDR2 FQNNGV. The ends lost 5 bases at V and 5 bases at J; junction bases unmatched: 3. CDR3 length: 14 residues. The full variable domain, completed using reference TRBV11-2 and TRBJ1-5, is EAGVAQSPRYKIIEKRQSVAFWCNPISGHATLYWYQQILGQGPKLLIQFQNNGVVDDSQLPKDRFSAERLKGVDSTLKIQPAKLEDSAVYLCASSLGQGDQPQHFGDGTRLSIL.

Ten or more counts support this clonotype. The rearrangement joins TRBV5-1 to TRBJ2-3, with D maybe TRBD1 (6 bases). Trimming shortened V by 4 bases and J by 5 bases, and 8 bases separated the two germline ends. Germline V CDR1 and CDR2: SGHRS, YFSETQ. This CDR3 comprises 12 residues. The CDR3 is CASSPRGDTQYF. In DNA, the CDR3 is TGCGCCAGCAGCCCCAGGGGAGATACGCAGTATTTT.

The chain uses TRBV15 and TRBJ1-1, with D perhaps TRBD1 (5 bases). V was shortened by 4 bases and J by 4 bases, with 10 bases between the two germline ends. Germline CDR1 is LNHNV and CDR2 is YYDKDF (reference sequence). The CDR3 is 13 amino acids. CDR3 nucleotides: TGTGCCACCAGCAAGAGCAGGGCCACTGAAGCTTTCTTT. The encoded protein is CATSKSRATEAFF.

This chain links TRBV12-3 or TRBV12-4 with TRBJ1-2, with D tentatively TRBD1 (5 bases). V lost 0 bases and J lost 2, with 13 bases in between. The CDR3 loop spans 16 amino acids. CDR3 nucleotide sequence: TGTGCCAGCAGTTTAGCTGGGACCAACAGGAACTATGGCTACACCTTC. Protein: CASSLAGTNRNYGYTF.

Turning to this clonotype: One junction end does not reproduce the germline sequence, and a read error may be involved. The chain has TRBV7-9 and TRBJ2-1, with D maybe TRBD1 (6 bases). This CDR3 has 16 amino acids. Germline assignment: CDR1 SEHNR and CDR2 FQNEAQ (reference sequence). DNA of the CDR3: TGTGCCAGCAGCCTAGCCGGGTCAGGGGCTGACAATGAGCAGTTCTTC. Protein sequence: CASSLAGSGADNEQFF.

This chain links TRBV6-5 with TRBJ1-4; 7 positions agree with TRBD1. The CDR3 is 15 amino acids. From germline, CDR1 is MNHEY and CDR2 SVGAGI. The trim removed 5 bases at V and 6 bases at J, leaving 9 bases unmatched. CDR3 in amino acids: CASSTQGGADEKLFF. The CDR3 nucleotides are TGTGCCAGCAGTACTCAAGGGGGCGCAGATGAAAAACTGTTTTTT.

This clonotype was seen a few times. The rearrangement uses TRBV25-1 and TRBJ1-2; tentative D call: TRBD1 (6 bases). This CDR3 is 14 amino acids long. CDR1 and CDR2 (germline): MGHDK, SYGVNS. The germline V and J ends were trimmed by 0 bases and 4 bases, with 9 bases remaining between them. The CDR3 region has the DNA TGTGCCAGCAGTGAATATGGGGGGCCCTATGGCTACACCTTC. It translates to CASSEYGGPYGYTF.

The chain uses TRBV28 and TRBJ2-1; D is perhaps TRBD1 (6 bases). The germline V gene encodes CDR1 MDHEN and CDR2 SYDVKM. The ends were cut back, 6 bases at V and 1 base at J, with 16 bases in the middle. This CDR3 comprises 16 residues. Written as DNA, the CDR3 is TGTGCCAGCAGCTCCCTGGGGGCTCGGTCCTACAATGAGCAGTTCTTC. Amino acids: CASSSLGARSYNEQFF.

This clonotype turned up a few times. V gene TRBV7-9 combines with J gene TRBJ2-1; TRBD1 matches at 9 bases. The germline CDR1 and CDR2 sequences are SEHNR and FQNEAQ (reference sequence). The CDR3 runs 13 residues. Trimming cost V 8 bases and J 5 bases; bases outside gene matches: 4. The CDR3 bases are TGTGCCAGCCGCCGGACAGGGGACAATGAGCAGTTCTTC. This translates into CASRRTGDNEQFF.

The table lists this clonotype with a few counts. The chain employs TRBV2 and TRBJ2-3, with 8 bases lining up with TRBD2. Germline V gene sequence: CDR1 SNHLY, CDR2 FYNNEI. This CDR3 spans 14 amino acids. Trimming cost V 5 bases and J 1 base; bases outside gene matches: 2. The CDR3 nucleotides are TGTGCCAGCAGTAGCGGGAGAGGCACAGATACGCAGTATTTT. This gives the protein CASSSGRGTDTQYF.

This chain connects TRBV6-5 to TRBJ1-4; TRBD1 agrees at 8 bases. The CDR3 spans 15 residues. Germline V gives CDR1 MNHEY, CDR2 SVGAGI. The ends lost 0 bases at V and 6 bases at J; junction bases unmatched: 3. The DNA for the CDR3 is TGTGCCAGCAGTTACTCACAGGGGGGGTATGAAAAACTGTTTTTT. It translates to CASSYSQGGYEKLFF.

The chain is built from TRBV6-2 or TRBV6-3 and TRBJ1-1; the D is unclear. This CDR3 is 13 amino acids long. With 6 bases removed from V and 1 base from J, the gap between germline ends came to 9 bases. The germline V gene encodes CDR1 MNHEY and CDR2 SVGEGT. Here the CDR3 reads CASRTIANTEAFF. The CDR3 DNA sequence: TGTGCCAGCAGAACTATTGCGAACACTGAAGCTTTCTTT.